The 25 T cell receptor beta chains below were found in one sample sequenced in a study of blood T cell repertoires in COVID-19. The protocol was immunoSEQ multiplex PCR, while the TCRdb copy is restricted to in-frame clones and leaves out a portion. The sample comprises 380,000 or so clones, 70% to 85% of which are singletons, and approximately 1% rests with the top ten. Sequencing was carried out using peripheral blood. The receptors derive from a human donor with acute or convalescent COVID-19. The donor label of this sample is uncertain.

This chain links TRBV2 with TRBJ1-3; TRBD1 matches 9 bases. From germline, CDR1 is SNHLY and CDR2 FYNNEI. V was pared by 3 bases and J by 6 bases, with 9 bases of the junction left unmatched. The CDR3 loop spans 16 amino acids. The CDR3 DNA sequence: TGTGCCAGCAGTGACGGGACAGGGAGGGTCCAAAACACCATATATTTT. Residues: CASSDGTGRVQNTIYF.

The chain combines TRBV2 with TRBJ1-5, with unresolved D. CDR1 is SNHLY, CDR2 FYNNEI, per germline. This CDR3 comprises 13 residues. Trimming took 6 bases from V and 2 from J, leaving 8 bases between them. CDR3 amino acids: CASRKEGNQPQHF. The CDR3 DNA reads TGTGCCAGCAGGAAAGAGGGCAATCAGCCCCAGCATTTT.

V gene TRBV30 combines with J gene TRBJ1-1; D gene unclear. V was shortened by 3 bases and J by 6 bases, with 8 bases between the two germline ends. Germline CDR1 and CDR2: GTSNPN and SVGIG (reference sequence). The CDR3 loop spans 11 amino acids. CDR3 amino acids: CAWRRGSEAFF. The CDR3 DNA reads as TGTGCCTGGAGGAGAGGTTCTGAAGCTTTCTTT. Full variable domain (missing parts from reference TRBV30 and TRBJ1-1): SQTIHQWPATLVQPVGSPLSLECTVEGTSNPNLYWYRQAAGRGLQLLFYSVGIGQISSEVPQNLSASRPQDRQFILSSKKLLLSDSGFYLCAWRRGSEAFFGQGTRLTVV.

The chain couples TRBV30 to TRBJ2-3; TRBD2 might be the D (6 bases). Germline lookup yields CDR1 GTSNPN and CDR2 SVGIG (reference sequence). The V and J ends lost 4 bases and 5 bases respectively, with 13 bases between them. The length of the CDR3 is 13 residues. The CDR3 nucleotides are TGTGCCTGGACTTGGCGGGAAGGAGATACGCAGTATTTT. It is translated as CAWTWREGDTQYF.

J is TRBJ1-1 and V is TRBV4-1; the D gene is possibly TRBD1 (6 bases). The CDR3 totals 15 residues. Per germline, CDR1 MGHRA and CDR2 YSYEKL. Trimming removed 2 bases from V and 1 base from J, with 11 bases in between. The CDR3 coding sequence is TGCGCCAGCAGCCAACCTCAGACAGGGAACACTGAAGCTTTCTTT. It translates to CASSQPQTGNTEAFF.

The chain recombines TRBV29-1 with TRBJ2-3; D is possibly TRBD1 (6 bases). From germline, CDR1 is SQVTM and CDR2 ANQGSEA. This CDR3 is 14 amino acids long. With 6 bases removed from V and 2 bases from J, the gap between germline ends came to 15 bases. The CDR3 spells CSVATTGPTDTQYF. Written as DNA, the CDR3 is TGCAGCGTCGCCACGACAGGACCCACAGATACGCAGTATTTT.

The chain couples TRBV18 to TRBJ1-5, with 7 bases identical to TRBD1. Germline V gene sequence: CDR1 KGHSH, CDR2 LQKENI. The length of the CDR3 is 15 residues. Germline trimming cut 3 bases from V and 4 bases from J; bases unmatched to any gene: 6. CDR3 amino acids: CASSPQSTGNQPQHF. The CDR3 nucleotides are TGTGCCAGCTCACCGCAATCGACAGGGAATCAGCCCCAGCATTTT.

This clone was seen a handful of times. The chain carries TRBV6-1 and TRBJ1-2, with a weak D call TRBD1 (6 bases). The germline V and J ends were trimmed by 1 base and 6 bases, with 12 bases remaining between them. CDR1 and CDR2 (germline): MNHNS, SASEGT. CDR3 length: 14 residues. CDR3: CASSEERTANGYTF. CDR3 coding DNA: TGTGCCAGCAGTGAAGAGAGGACAGCAAATGGCTACACCTTC.

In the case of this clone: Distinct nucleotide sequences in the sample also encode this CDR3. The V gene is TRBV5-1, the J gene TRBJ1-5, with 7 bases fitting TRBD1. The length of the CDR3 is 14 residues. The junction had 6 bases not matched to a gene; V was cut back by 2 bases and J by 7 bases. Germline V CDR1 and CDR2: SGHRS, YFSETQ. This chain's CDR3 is CASSLAGGDQPQHF. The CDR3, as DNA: TGCGCCAGCAGCTTAGCAGGGGGTGACCAGCCCCAGCATTTT.

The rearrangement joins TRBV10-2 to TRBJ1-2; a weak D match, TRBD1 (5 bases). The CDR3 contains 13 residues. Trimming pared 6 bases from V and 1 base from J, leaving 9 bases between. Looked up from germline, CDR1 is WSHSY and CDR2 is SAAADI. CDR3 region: CASSKTVNYGYTF. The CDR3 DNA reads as TGCGCCAGCAGCAAGACAGTTAACTATGGCTACACCTTC.

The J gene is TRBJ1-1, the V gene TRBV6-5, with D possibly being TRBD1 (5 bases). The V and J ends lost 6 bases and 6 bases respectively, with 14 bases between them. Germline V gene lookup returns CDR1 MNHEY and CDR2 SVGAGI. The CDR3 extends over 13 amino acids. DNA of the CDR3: TGTGCCAGCAGAGGGTCAGGGTTAGCTGAAGCTTTCTTT. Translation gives CASRGSGLAEAFF.

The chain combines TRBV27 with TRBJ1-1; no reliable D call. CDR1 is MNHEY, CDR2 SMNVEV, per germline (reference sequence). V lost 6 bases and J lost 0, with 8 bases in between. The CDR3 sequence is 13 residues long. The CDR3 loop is CASRKLMNTEAFF. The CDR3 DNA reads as TGTGCCAGCAGGAAACTTATGAACACTGAAGCTTTCTTT.

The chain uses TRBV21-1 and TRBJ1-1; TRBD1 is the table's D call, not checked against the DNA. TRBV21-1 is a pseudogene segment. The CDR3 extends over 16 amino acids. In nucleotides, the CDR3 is TGTGCCATCCGAAGACAGGTTGAATCCCTGAACACTGAAGCTTTCTTT. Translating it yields CAIRRQVESLNTEAFF.

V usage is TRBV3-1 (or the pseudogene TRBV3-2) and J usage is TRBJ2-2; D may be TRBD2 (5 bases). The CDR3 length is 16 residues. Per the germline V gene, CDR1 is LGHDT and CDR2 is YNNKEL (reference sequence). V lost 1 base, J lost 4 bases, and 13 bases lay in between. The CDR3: CASSQGGVLGTGELFF. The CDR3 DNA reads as TGTGCCAGCAGCCAAGGGGGAGTACTCGGCACCGGGGAGCTGTTTTTT.

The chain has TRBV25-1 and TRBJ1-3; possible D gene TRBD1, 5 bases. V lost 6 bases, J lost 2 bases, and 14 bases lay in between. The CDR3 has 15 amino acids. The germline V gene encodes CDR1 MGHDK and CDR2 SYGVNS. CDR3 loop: CASRLGGNTGNTIYF. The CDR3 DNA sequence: TGTGCCAGCAGGCTTGGGGGGAACACTGGAAACACCATATATTTT.

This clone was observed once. The CDR3, as DNA: TGCACCAGCAGTCAGCCAGCGGGACGGACTTACACAGATACGCAGTATTTT. Translation: CTSSQPAGRTYTDTQYF. The rearrangement uses TRBV1 and TRBJ2-3; TRBD2 reflects the table's D call only, with no check against the DNA. TRBV1 is a listed pseudogene. The CDR3 has 17 amino acids.

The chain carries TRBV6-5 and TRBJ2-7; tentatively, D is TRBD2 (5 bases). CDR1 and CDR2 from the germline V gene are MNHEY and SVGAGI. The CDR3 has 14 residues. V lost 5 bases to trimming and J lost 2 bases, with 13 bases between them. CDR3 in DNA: TGTGCCAGCAGTCCGGACGGGATCGCCTACGAGCAGTACTTC. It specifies CASSPDGIAYEQYF.

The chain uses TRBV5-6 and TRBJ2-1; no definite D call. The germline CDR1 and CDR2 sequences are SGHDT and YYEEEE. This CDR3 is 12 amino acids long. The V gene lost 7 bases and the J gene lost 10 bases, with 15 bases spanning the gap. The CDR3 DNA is TGTGCCAGCGCATCAAGGAGCCACGAGCAGTTCTTC. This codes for CASASRSHEQFF.

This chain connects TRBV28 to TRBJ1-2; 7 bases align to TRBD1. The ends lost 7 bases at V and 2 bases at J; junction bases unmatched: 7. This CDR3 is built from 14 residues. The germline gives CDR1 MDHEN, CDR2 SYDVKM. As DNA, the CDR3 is TGTGCCAGCACCCTCTTACAGGGGAACTATGGCTACACCTTC. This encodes CASTLLQGNYGYTF.

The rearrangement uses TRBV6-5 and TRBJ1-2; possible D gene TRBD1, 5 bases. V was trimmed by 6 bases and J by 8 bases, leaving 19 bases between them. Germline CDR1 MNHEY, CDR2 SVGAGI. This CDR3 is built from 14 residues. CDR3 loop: CASRPLRGVQGYTF. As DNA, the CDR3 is TGTGCCAGCAGACCCCTGCGGGGGGTCCAGGGCTACACCTTC.

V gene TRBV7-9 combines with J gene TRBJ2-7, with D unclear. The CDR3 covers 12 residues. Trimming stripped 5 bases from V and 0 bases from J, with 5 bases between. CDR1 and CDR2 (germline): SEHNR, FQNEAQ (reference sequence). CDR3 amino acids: CASSPHSYEQYF. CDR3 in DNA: TGTGCCAGCAGCCCCCACTCCTACGAGCAGTACTTC.

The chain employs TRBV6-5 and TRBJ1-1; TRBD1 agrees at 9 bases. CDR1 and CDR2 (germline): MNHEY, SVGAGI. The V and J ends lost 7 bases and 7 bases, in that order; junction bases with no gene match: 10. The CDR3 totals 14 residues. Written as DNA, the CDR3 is TGTGCCAGCACCTCCCTGGGACAGGGCAATGAAGCTTTCTTT. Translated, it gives CASTSLGQGNEAFF.

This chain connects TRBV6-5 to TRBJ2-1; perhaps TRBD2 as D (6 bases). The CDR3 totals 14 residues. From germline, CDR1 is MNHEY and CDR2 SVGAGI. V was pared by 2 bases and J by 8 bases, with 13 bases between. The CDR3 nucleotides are TGTGCCAGCAGTTACGGCCGGACTACCTATGAGCAGTTCTTC. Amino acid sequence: CASSYGRTTYEQFF.

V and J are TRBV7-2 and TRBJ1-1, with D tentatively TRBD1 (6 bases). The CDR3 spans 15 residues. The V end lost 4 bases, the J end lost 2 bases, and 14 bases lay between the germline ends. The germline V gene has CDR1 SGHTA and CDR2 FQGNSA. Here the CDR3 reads CASSSQGQLNTEAFF. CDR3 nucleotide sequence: TGTGCCAGCAGCTCCCAAGGACAGTTAAACACTGAAGCTTTCTTT.

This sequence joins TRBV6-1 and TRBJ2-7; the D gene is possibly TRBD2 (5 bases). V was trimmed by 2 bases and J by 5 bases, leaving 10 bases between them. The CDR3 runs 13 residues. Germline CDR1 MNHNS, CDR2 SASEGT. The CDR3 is CASSEIRTDEQYF. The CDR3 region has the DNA TGTGCCAGCAGTGAAATTAGGACTGACGAGCAGTACTTC.